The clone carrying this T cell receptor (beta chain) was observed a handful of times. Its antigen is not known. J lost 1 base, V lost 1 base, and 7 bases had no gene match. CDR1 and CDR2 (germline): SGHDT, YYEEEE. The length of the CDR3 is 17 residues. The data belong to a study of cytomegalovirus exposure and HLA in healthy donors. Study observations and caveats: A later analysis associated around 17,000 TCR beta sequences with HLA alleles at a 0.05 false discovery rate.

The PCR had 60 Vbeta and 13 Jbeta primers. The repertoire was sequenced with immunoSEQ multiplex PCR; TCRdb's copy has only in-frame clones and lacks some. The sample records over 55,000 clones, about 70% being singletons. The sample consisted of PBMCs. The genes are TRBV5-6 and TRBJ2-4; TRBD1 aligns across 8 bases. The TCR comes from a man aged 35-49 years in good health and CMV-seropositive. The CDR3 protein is CASSLNQGAGAKNIQYF. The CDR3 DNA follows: TGTGCCAGCAGCTTGAATCAGGGGGCGGGGGCCAAAAACATTCAGTACTTC.